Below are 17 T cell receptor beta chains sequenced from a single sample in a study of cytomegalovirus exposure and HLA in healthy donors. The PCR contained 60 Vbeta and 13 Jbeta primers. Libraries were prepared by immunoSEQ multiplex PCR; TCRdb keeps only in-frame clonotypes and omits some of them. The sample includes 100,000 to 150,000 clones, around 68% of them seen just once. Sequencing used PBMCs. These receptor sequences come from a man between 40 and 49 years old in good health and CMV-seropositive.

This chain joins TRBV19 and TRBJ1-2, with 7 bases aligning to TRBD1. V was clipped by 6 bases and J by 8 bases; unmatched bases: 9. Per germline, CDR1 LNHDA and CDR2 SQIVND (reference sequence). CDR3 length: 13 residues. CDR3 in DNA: TGTGCCAGTAGCAGGGGGTCGACGGTCGGCTACACCTTC. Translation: CASSRGSTVGYTF.

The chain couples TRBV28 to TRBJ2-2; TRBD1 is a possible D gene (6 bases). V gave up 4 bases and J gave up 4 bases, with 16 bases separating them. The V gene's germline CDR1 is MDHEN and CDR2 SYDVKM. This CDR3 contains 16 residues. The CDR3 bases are TGTGCCAGCAGTTGGGGCCAGGGGCCGGGCACCGGGGAGCTGTTTTTT. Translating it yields CASSWGQGPGTGELFF.

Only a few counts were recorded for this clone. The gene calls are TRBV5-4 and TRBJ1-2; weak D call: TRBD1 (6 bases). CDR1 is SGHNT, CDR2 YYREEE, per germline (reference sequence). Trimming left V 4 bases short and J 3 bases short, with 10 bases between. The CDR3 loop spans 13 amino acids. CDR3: CASSAGGDYGYTF. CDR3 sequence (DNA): TGTGCCAGCAGCGCGGGGGGCGACTATGGCTACACCTTC.

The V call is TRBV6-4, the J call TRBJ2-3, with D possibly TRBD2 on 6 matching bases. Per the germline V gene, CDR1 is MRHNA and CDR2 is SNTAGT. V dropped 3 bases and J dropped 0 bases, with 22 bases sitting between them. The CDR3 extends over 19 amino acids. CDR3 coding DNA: TGTGCCAGCAGTGAGGGGGGACTCCTCACACTTCCTAGCACAGATACGCAGTATTTT. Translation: CASSEGGLLTLPSTDTQYF.

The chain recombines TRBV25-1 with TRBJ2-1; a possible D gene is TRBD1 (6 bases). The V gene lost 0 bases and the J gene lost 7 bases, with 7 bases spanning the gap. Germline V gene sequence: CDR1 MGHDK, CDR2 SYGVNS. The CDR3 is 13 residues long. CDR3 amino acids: CASSEYRGNEQFF. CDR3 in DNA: TGTGCCAGCAGTGAATACAGGGGAAATGAGCAGTTCTTC.

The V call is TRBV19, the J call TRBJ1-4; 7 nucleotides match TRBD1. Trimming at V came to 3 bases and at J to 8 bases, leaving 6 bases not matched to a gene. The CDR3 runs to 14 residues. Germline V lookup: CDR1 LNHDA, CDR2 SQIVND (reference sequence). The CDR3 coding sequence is TGTGCCAGTAGTATTGGGGACAGCGGCGAAAAACTGTTTTTT. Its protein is CASSIGDSGEKLFF.

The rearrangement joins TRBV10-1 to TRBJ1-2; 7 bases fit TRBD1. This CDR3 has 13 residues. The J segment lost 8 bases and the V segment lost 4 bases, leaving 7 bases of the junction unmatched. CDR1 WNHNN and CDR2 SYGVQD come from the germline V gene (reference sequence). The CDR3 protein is CASSVTQGNGYTF. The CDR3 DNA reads TGCGCCAGCAGTGTAACACAGGGGAACGGCTACACCTTC.

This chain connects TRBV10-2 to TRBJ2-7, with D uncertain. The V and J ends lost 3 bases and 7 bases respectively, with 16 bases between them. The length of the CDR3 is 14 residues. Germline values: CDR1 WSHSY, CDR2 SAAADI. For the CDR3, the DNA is TGCGCCAGCAGTGAAGTTGCACGGGTGCCGGAGCAGTACTTC. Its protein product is CASSEVARVPEQYF.

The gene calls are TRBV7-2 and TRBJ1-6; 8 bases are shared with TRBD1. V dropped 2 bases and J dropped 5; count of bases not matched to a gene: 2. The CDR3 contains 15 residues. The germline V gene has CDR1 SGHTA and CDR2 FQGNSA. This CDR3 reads CASSLLDRDNSPLHF. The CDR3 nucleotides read TGTGCCAGCAGCTTATTGGACAGGGATAATTCACCCCTCCACTTT.

CDR3 sequence: CASSSTGRGTEAFF. In nucleotides, the CDR3 is TGTGCCAGTAGTTCAACAGGGAGGGGAACTGAAGCTTTCTTT. The genes are TRBV19 and TRBJ1-1; D is perhaps TRBD1 (6 bases). Germline V lookup: CDR1 LNHDA, CDR2 SQIVND (reference sequence). V was clipped by 5 bases and J by 5 bases, with 15 bases between them. The CDR3 sequence is 14 residues long.

In nucleotides, the CDR3 is TGTGCCAGCAGTGAAGGCGGGAGGGCCGGAAATGAGCAGTTCTTC. It translates to CASSEGGRAGNEQFF. This chain links TRBV2 with TRBJ2-1, with 9 bases fitting TRBD2. The CDR3 is made up of 15 amino acids. The junction had 5 bases not matched to a gene; V was cut back by 1 base and J by 7 bases. CDR1 and CDR2 (germline): SNHLY, FYNNEI.

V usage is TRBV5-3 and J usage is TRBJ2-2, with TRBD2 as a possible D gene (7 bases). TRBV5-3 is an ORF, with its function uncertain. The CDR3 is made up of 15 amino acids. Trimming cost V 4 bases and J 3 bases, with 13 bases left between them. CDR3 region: CARSPGGQDTGELFF. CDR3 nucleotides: TGTGCCAGAAGCCCCGGGGGGCAGGACACCGGGGAGCTGTTTTTT.

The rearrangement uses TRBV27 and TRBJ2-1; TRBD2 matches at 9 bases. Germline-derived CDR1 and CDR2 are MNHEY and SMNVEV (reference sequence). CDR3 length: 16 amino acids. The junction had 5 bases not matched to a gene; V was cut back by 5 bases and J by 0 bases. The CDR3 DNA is TGTGCCAGCAGTATTTTTAGCGGGAGCTCCTACAATGAGCAGTTCTTC. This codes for CASSIFSGSSYNEQFF.

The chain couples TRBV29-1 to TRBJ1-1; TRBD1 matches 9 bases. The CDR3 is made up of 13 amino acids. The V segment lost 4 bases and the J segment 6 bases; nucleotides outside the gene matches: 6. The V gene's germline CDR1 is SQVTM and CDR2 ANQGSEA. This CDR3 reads CSVGADRGAEAFF. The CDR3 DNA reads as TGCAGCGTTGGGGCGGACAGGGGCGCTGAAGCTTTCTTT.

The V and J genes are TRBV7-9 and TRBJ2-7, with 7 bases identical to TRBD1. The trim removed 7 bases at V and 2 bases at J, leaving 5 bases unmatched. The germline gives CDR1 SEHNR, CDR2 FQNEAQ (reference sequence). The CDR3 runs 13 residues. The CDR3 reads CASNSDRAYEQYF. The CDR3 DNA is TGTGCCAGCAACAGTGACAGGGCCTACGAGCAGTACTTC. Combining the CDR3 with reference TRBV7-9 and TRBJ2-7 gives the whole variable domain DTGVSQNPRHKITKRGQNVTFRCDPISEHNRLYWYRQTLGQGPEFLTYFQNEAQLEKSRLLSDRFSAERPKGSFSTLEIQRTEQGDSAMYLCASNSDRAYEQYFGPGTRLTVT.

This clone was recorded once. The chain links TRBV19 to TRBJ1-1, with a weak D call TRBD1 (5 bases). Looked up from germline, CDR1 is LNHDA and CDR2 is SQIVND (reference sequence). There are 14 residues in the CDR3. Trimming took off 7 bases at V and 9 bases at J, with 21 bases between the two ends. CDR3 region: CASKPGGGIQKAFF. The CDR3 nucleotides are TGTGCCAGTAAGCCCGGGGGAGGGATACAGAAAGCTTTCTTT.

CDR3 nucleotides: TGTGCCAGCAGACGGGCGGGAGATACGCAGTATTTT. Its protein product is CASRRAGDTQYF. The chain combines TRBV27 with TRBJ2-3, with a weak D call TRBD2 (5 bases). Trimming cost V 6 bases and J 5 bases, with 9 bases left between them. Per the germline V gene, CDR1 is MNHEY and CDR2 is SMNVEV (reference sequence). This CDR3 is 12 amino acids long.